These 14 T cell receptor beta chains originate from one sample sequenced in a study of blood T cell repertoires in COVID-19. Assay used: immunoSEQ multiplex PCR; TCRdb lists only in-frame clones, some missing. The top ten clones hold 15% to 20% of a sample with about 76,000 clones, approximately 86% of them seen once. Sequenced input: peripheral blood. The receptors shown here come from a human donor in a cohort sampled during active COVID-19.

The chain employs TRBV5-1 and TRBJ2-5; 7 positions agree with TRBD2. There are 14 residues in the CDR3. The V and J ends lost 3 bases and 4 bases, in that order; junction bases with no gene match: 6. Germline-derived CDR1 and CDR2 are SGHRS and YFSETQ. The chain's CDR3 is CASSSRPGGETQYF. CDR3 DNA: TGCGCCAGCAGCTCCCGCCCGGGGGGAGAGACCCAGTACTTC.

This clone has more than one count but fewer than ten. This rearrangement joins TRBV12-3 or TRBV12-4 to TRBJ2-2; D gene unclear. The CDR3 length is 12 residues. The V and J ends lost 5 bases and 3 bases respectively, with 4 bases between them. The CDR3 bases are TGTGCCAGCAGTCCTGACACCGGGGAGCTGTTTTTT. It codes for CASSPDTGELFF.

V usage is TRBV3-1 (or the pseudogene TRBV3-2) and J usage is TRBJ2-1; no clear D gene. The CDR3 contains 15 residues. Trimming took 1 base from V and 2 from J, leaving 9 bases between them. CDR1 and CDR2 (germline): LGHDT, YNNKEL (reference sequence). CDR3 protein: CASSQARKTYNEQFF. Here the CDR3 DNA reads TGTGCCAGCAGCCAAGCTAGGAAAACCTACAATGAGCAGTTCTTC.

The chain uses TRBV28 and TRBJ2-2; TRBD2 aligns across 12 bases. CDR3 length: 16 residues. Germline V gives CDR1 MDHEN, CDR2 SYDVKM. Germline trimming cut 4 bases from V and 7 bases from J; bases unmatched to any gene: 7. The CDR3 bases are TGTGCCAGCAGTTCCCTAGCGGGGGGGCCGGTCGGGGAGCTGTTTTTT. The encoded protein is CASSSLAGGPVGELFF.

The chain has TRBV18 and TRBJ1-1, with TRBD1 as a possible D gene (6 bases). Germline values: CDR1 KGHSH, CDR2 LQKENI. With 4 bases removed from V and 4 bases from J, the gap between germline ends came to 13 bases. The CDR3 totals 14 residues. The CDR3 sequence is CASSRTDSGTEAFF. CDR3 in DNA: TGTGCCAGCTCACGGACAGACTCAGGCACTGAAGCTTTCTTT. The full variable domain, rest sourced from reference TRBV18 and TRBJ1-1, is NAGVMQNPRHLVRRRGQEARLRCSPMKGHSHVYWYRQLPEEGLKFMVYLQKENIIDESGMPKERFSAEFPKEGPSILRIQQVVRGDSAAYFCASSRTDSGTEAFFGQGTRLTVV.

V and J are TRBV2 and TRBJ1-2, with a tentative D call TRBD1 (6 bases). V lost 8 bases, J lost 7 bases, and 29 bases lay in between. CDR1 is SNHLY and CDR2 is FYNNEI in the germline V gene. The CDR3 is made up of 17 amino acids. CDR3 in DNA: TGTGCCAGCTCCCTCCAGAGGGTGGACAGCGGGGGCACTGGCTACACCTTC. Its translation is CASSLQRVDSGGTGYTF.

As concerns this clone: In the same sample, other DNA sequences code for this CDR3. The rearrangement uses TRBV5-1 and TRBJ2-2; 14 bases are a match to TRBD2. The trim removed 4 bases at V and 0 bases at J, leaving 5 bases unmatched. The CDR3 totals 18 residues. CDR1 and CDR2 (germline): SGHRS, YFSETQ. The CDR3 sequence is CASSRGTSGGPNTGELFF. In DNA, the CDR3 is TGCGCCAGCAGCCGCGGGACTAGCGGGGGACCGAACACCGGGGAGCTGTTTTTT.

This clone was seen only once. The chain has TRBV25-1 and TRBJ2-2; D remains unclear. The V end lost 4 bases, the J end lost 7 bases, and 4 bases lay between the germline ends. The CDR3 has 11 residues. Germline values: CDR1 MGHDK, CDR2 SYGVNS. For the CDR3, the DNA is TGTGCCAGCAGTGTCCTCGGGGAGCTGTTTTTT. Protein sequence: CASSVLGELFF. The full variable domain, in which reference TRBV25-1 and TRBJ2-2 provide the parts outside the CDR3, is EADIYQTPRYLVIGTGKKITLECSQTMGHDKMYWYQQDPGMELHLIHYSYGVNSTEKGDLSSESTVSRIRTEHFPLTLESARPSHTSQYLCASSVLGELFFGEGSRLTVL.

The rearrangement joins TRBV15 to TRBJ1-4, with TRBD1 identical over 10 bases. Trimming cost V 3 bases and J 7 bases; bases outside gene matches: 5. This CDR3 region has 15 residues. Germline CDR1 LNHNV, CDR2 YYDKDF (reference sequence). In DNA form, the CDR3 reads TGTGCCACCAGCAGGGGGGACAGGGGACGTGAAAAACTGTTTTTT. This gives the protein CATSRGDRGREKLFF.

The rearrangement links TRBV15 to TRBJ2-3; the match to TRBD2 covers 7 bases. The CDR3 is 14 amino acids. V lost 4 bases to trimming and J lost 2 bases; unmatched junction nucleotides: 3. CDR1 LNHNV and CDR2 YYDKDF come from the germline V gene (reference sequence). The CDR3 nucleotides are TGTGCCACCAGCAAGGGAGGGGCCACAGATACGCAGTATTTT. It yields the protein CATSKGGATDTQYF.

The chain joins TRBV5-1 to TRBJ1-2; 9 bases match TRBD1. Germline V gene sequence: CDR1 SGHRS, CDR2 YFSETQ. The CDR3 consists of 15 residues. V was clipped by 4 bases and J by 3 bases; unmatched bases: 7. CDR3 sequence (DNA): TGCGCCAGCAGCCCAGGGACAGGGCAGCACTATGGCTACACCTTC. Translating it yields CASSPGTGQHYGYTF.

CDR3 sequence (DNA): TGTGCCAGCAGCTTCGGGGGGGGCGTAAATCAGCCCCAGCATTTT. This codes for CASSFGGGVNQPQHF. J is TRBJ1-5 and V is TRBV5-6; perhaps TRBD1 as D (6 bases). CDR1 and CDR2 (germline): SGHDT, YYEEEE. The V end was cut by 2 bases, the J end by 4 bases, with 13 bases between. This CDR3 region has 15 residues.

V and J are TRBV6-2 or TRBV6-3 and TRBJ2-1; 9 nucleotides align to TRBD2. The trim removed 2 bases at V and 8 bases at J, leaving 7 bases unmatched. Per the germline V gene, CDR1 is MNHEY and CDR2 is SVGEGT. This CDR3 has 15 amino acids. The DNA of the CDR3 is TGTGCCAGCAGTTACGCGGGAGGGCCGCGGGATGAGCAGTTCTTC. Amino acid sequence: CASSYAGGPRDEQFF.

The J gene is TRBJ2-1, the V gene TRBV5-1; D possibly corresponds to TRBD1 (5 bases). From germline, CDR1 is SGHRS and CDR2 YFSETQ. The CDR3 consists of 15 residues. V lost 0 bases to trimming and J lost 10 bases, with 17 bases between them. The CDR3 nucleotides are TGCGCCAGCAGCTTGGGAAGAGGTCGGGCAGGGGAGCAGTTCTTC. The encoded protein is CASSLGRGRAGEQFF.